The source of this T cell receptor (beta chain) is a study of siplizumab effects on memory and regulatory T cells. TCRdb's copy holds only in-frame clones and misses some; the assay was immunoSEQ multiplex PCR. The repertoire includes approximately 50,000 clones, about 93% of them detected once, and 15% to 20% sits in the top ten. Trimming cost V 2 bases and J 3 bases, with 8 bases left between them. Looked up from germline, CDR1 is SGHAT and CDR2 is FQDESV (reference sequence). CDR3 length: 14 amino acids. The clonotype comes from a human donor in good health. This chain links TRBV11-1 with TRBJ2-1; D possibly corresponds to TRBD2 (5 bases). The sample comprised CD8+ T cells sorted from blood. CDR3 coding DNA: TGTGCCAGCAGCTTAAGAGGGAACTACAATGAGCAGTTCTTC. It translates to CASSLRGNYNEQFF.